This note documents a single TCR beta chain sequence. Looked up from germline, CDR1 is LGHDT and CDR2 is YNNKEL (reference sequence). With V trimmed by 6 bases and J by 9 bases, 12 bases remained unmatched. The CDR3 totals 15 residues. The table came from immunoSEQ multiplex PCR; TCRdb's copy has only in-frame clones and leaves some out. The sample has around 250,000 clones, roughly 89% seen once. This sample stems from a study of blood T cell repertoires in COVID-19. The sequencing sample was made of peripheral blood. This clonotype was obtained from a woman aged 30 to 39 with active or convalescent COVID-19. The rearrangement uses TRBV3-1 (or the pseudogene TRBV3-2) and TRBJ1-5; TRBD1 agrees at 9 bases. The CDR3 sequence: CASSSKHRGHSPQHF. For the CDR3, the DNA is TGTGCCAGCAGTTCAAAACACAGGGGGCATTCGCCCCAGCATTTT.